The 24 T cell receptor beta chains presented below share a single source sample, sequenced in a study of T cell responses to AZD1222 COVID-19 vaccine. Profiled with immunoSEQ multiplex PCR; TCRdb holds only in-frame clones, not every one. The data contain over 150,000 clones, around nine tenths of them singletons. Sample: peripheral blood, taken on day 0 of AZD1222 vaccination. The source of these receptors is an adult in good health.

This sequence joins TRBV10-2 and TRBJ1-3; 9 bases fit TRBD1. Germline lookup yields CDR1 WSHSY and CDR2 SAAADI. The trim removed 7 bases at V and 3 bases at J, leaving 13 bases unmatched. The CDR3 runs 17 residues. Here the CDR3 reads CASTKTGGPEYGNTIYF. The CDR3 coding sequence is TGCGCCAGCACGAAAACAGGGGGCCCGGAATATGGAAACACCATATATTTT.

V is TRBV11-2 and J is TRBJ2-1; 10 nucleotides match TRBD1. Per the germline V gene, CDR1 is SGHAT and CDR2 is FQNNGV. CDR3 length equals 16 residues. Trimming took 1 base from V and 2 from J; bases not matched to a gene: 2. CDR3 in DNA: TGTGCCAGCAGCTTAGCAGGGACAGGGGCCTACAATGAGCAGTTCTTC. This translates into CASSLAGTGAYNEQFF. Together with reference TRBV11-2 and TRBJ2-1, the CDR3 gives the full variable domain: EAGVAQSPRYKIIEKRQSVAFWCNPISGHATLYWYQQILGQGPKLLIQFQNNGVVDDSQLPKDRFSAERLKGVDSTLKIQPAKLEDSAVYLCASSLAGTGAYNEQFFGPGTRLTVL.

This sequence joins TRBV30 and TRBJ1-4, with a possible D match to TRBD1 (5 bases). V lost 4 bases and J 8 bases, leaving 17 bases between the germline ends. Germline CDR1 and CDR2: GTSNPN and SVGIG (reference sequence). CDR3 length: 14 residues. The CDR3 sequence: CAWTQGQGREKLFF. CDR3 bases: TGTGCCTGGACTCAAGGGCAGGGACGAGAAAAACTGTTTTTT.

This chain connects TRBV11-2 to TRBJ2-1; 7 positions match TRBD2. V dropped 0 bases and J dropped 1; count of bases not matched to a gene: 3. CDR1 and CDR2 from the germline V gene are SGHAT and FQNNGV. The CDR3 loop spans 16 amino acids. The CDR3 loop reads CASSLDISGSYNEQFF. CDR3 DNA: TGTGCCAGCAGCTTAGACATTAGCGGGTCCTACAATGAGCAGTTCTTC.

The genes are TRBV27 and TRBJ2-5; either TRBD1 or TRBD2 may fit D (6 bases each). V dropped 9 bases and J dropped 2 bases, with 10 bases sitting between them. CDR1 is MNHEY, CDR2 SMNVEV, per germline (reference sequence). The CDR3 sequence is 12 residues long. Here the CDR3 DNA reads TGTGCCAGTAGGGGGGTTCAAGAGACCCAGTACTTC. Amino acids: CASRGVQETQYF.

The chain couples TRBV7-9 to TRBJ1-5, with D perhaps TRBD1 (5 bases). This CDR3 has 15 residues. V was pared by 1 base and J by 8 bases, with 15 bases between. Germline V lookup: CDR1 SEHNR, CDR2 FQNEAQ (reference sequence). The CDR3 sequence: CASSLDGGLREPQHF. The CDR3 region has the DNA TGTGCCAGCAGCTTAGACGGGGGTCTCCGGGAGCCCCAGCATTTT.

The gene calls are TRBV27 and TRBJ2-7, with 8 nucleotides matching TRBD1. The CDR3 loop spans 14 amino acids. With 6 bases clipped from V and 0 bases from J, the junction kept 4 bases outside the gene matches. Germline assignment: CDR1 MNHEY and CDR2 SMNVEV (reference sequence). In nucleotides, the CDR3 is TGTGCCAGCAGGGACAGGGTGAGCTCCTACGAGCAGTACTTC. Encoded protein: CASRDRVSSYEQYF.

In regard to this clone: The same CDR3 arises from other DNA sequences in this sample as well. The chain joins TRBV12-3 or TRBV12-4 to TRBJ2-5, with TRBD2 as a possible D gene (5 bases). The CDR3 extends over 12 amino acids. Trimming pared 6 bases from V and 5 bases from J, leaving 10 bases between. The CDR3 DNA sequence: TGTGCCAGCAGCTCGTCGGGGGAGACCCAGTACTTC. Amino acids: CASSSSGETQYF.

The CDR3 region has the DNA TGTGCCAGCAGTTACTCCGCGACACAAAAAGAGACCCAGTACTTC. Its translation: CASSYSATQKETQYF. V usage is TRBV6-5 and J usage is TRBJ2-5; D remains unclear. Per germline, CDR1 MNHEY and CDR2 SVGAGI. The V gene lost 0 bases and the J gene lost 3 bases, with 11 bases spanning the gap. The CDR3 contains 15 residues.

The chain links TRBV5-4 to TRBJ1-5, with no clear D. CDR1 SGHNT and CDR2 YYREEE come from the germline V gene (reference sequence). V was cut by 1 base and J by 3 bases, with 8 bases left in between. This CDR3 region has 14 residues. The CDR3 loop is CASSLWGYNQPQHF. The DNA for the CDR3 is TGTGCCAGCAGCTTGTGGGGATACAATCAGCCCCAGCATTTT.

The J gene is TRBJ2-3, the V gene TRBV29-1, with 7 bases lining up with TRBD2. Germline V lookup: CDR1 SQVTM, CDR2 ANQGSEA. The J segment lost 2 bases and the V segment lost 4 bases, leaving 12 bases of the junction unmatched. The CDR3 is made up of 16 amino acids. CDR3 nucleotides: TGCAGCGTTGGGGGTGCCAGTCTAGCGGCCACAGATACGCAGTATTTT. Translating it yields CSVGGASLAATDTQYF.

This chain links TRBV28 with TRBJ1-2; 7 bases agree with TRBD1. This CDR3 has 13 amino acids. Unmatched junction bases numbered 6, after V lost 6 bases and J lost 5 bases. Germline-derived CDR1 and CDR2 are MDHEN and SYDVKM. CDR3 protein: CASSYRGSYGYTF. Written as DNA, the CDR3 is TGTGCCAGCAGCTACAGGGGCTCTTATGGCTACACCTTC.

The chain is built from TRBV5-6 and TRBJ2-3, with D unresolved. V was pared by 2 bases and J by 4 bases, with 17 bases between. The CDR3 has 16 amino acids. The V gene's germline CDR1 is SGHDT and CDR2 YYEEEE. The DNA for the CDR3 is TGTGCCAGCAGCTTTGCTGGGAACACAAGGGCAGATACGCAGTATTTT. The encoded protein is CASSFAGNTRADTQYF. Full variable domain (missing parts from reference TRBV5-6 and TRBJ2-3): DAGVTQSPTHLIKTRGQQVTLRCSPKSGHDTVSWYQQALGQGPQFIFQYYEEEERQRGNFPDRFSGHQFPNYSSELNVNALLLGDSALYLCASSFAGNTRADTQYFGPGTRLTVL.

In DNA, the CDR3 is TGTGCCAGCAGTAGGGACAGGGGGCTGAACACTGAAGCTTTCTTT. The encoded protein is CASSRDRGLNTEAFF. The chain has TRBV6-5 and TRBJ1-1; 12 nucleotides line up with TRBD1. This CDR3 comprises 15 residues. Germline CDR1 is MNHEY and CDR2 is SVGAGI. The V gene end was trimmed by 5 bases and the J gene end by 0 bases; junction bases not matched to a gene: 1.

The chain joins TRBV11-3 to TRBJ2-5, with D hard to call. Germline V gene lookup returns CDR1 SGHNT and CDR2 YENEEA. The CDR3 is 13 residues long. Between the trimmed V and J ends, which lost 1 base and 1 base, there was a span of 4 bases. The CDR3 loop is CASSLVPQETQYF. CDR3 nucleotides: TGTGCCAGCAGCTTAGTTCCCCAAGAGACCCAGTACTTC.

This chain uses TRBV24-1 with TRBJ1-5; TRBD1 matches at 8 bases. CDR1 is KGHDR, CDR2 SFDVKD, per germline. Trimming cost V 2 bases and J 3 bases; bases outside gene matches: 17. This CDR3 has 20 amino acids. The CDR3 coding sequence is TGTGCCACCAGTGATTCCCTTCGGACAGGGAACGGGGTGGACAATCAGCCCCAGCATTTT. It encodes CATSDSLRTGNGVDNQPQHF.

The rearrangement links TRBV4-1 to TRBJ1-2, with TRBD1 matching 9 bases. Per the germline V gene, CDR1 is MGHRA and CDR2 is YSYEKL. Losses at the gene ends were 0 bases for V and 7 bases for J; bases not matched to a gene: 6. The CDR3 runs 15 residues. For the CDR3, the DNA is TGCGCCAGCAGCCAAGATGATAACAGGGGGCTTGGCTACACCTTC. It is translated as CASSQDDNRGLGYTF.

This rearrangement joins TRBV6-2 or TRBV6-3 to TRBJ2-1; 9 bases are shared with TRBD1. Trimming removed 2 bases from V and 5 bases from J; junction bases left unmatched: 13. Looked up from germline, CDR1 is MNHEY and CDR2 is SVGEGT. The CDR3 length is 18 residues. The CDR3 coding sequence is TGTGCCAGCAGTTACGCCGGGACAGGGAAGCGGGAAAACAATGAGCAGTTCTTC. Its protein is CASSYAGTGKRENNEQFF.

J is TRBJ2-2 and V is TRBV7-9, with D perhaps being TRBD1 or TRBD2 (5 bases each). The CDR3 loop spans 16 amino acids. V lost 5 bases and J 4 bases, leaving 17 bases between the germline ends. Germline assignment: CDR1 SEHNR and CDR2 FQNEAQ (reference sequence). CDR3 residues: CASSTSGTFITGELFF. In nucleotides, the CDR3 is TGTGCCAGCAGCACCTCAGGGACGTTCATCACCGGGGAGCTGTTTTTT.

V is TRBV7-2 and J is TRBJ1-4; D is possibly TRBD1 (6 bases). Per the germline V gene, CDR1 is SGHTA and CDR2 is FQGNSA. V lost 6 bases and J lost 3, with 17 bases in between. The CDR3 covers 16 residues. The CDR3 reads CASRQQGVVSNEKLFF. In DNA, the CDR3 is TGTGCCAGCAGACAACAGGGAGTGGTATCTAATGAAAAACTGTTTTTT. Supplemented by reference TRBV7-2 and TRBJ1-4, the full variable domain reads GAGVSQSPSNKVTEKGKDVELRCDPISGHTALYWYRQSLGQGLEFLIYFQGNSAPDKSGLPSDRFSAERTGGSVSTLTIQRTQQEDSAVYLCASRQQGVVSNEKLFFGSGTQLSVL.

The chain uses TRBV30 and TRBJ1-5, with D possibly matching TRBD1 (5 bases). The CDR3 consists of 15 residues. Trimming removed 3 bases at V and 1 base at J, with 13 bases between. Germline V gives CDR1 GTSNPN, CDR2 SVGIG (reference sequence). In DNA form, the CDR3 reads TGTGCCTGGAGGGGCGACAGAGCAAGCAATCAGCCCCAGCATTTT. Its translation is CAWRGDRASNQPQHF.

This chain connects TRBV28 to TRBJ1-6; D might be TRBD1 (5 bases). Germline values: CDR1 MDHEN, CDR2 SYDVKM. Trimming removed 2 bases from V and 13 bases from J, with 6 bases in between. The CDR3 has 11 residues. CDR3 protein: CASSLGDPLHF. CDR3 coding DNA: TGTGCCAGCAGTTTAGGGGACCCCCTCCACTTT.

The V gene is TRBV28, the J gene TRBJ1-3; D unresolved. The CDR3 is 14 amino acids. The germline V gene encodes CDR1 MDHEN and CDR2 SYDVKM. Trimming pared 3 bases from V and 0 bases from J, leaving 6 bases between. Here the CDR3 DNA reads TGTGCCAGCAGTTTTGGCAGCTCTGGAAACACCATATATTTT. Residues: CASSFGSSGNTIYF.

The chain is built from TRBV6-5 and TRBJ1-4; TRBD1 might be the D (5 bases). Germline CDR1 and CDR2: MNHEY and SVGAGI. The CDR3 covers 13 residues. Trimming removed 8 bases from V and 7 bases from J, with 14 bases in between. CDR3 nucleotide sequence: TGTGCCAGCCAATATTCCGGGGCTGAAAAACTGTTTTTT. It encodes CASQYSGAEKLFF.